These 32 T cell receptor beta chains were sequenced from one sample in a study of cytomegalovirus exposure and HLA in healthy donors. Primers included in the PCR were 60 Vbeta and 13 Jbeta primers. Repertoires were generated with immunoSEQ multiplex PCR, while TCRdb's copy carries only in-frame clones and drops some. The table lists over 100,000 clones, around 72% of them singletons. Sequenced: PBMCs. These receptors all stem from a man aged 50 to 59 in good health and CMV-seropositive.

The chain employs TRBV5-6 and TRBJ1-1; 10 bases are a match to TRBD1. V gave up 5 bases and J gave up 4 bases; unmatched junction bases: 5. The CDR3 is made up of 14 amino acids. CDR1 is SGHDT and CDR2 is YYEEEE in the germline V gene. Here the CDR3 reads CASRPTGGGTEAFF. Here the CDR3 DNA reads TGTGCCAGCAGGCCGACAGGGGGCGGCACTGAAGCTTTCTTT.

The chain combines TRBV18 with TRBJ2-2; no definite D call. CDR1 and CDR2 from the germline V gene are KGHSH and LQKENI. The V and J ends lost 3 bases and 3 bases respectively, with 14 bases between them. This CDR3 is built from 16 residues. CDR3 loop: CASSPPTPTDTGELFF. CDR3 sequence (DNA): TGTGCCAGCTCACCGCCGACCCCTACAGACACCGGGGAGCTGTTTTTT. The full variable domain, rest sourced from reference TRBV18 and TRBJ2-2, is NAGVMQNPRHLVRRRGQEARLRCSPMKGHSHVYWYRQLPEEGLKFMVYLQKENIIDESGMPKERFSAEFPKEGPSILRIQQVVRGDSAAYFCASSPPTPTDTGELFFGEGSRLTVL.

This chain uses TRBV7-2 with TRBJ1-2, with D perhaps matching TRBD1 (6 bases). The V end was cut by 1 base, the J end by 4 bases, with 7 bases between. Germline CDR1 reads SGHTA; CDR2 reads FQGNSA. The CDR3 length is 13 residues. The CDR3 nucleotides are TGTGCCAGCAGCTTAGACAGGGTCTATGGCTACACCTTC. Its translation is CASSLDRVYGYTF.

The rearrangement joins TRBV20-1 to TRBJ1-2, with D maybe TRBD1 (5 bases). The germline V and J ends were trimmed by 3 bases and 6 bases, with 8 bases remaining between them. The germline V gene has CDR1 DFQATT and CDR2 SNEGSKA (reference sequence). The CDR3 is 11 amino acids. The CDR3 region has the DNA TGCAGTGCTAGTGCCAGGGATGGCTACACCTTC. Its protein is CSASARDGYTF.

This chain uses TRBV5-4 with TRBJ1-6; D is perhaps TRBD1 (5 bases). Looked up from germline, CDR1 is SGHNT and CDR2 is YYREEE (reference sequence). With 3 bases removed from V and 11 bases from J, the gap between germline ends came to 21 bases. The CDR3 spans 16 residues. The CDR3 is CASSSGTRELGTPLHF. In DNA, the CDR3 is TGTGCCAGCAGCTCCGGGACTCGGGAGTTAGGGACACCCCTCCACTTT.

The genes are TRBV4-1 and TRBJ1-5; 10 bases are shared with TRBD1. V shed 1 base and J 2 bases; nucleotides not matched to a gene: 2. The CDR3 spans 16 residues. The germline V gene encodes CDR1 MGHRA and CDR2 YSYEKL. The CDR3 DNA is TGCGCCAGCAGCCAAGGGGACAGGGGAGGCAATCAGCCCCAGCATTTT. Protein sequence: CASSQGDRGGNQPQHF.

This clone was seen more than once but under ten times. This chain connects TRBV2 to TRBJ1-1; the match to TRBD1 covers 7 bases. The CDR3 consists of 13 residues. V dropped 7 bases and J dropped 11; count of bases not matched to a gene: 13. Per germline, CDR1 SNHLY and CDR2 FYNNEI. CDR3 sequence (DNA): TGTGCCAGCACCATTTATCCGGGACAGAAGGCTTTCTTT. This gives the protein CASTIYPGQKAFF. The complete variable domain, with remaining parts taken from reference TRBV2 and TRBJ1-1, reads EPEVTQTPSHQVTQMGQEVILRCVPISNHLYFYWYRQILGQKVEFLVSFYNNEISEKSEIFDDQFSVERPDGSNFTLKIRSTKLEDSAMYFCASTIYPGQKAFFGQGTRLTVV.

This sequence joins TRBV7-6 and TRBJ2-5; TRBD2 matches at 12 bases. This CDR3 spans 18 amino acids. Germline lookup yields CDR1 SGHVS and CDR2 FNYEAQ. After removal of 4 bases from V and 4 bases from J, the junction contained 13 bases not matched to a gene. CDR3 bases: TGTGCCAGCAGCTCCCCAAGGACTAGCGGGAATTGGGGAGAGACCCAGTACTTC. It specifies CASSSPRTSGNWGETQYF.

The CDR3 bases are TGTGCCAGTAGTATAGGTAACAGGGGGCTTAATCAGCCCCAGCATTTT. Encoded protein: CASSIGNRGLNQPQHF. The gene calls are TRBV19 and TRBJ1-5; 9 nucleotides match TRBD1. Losses at the gene ends were 1 base for V and 4 bases for J; bases not matched to a gene: 5. The CDR3 extends over 16 amino acids. CDR1 is LNHDA and CDR2 is SQIVND in the germline V gene (reference sequence).

Many counts were recorded for this clone. The rearrangement uses TRBV6-6 and TRBJ1-5; possible D gene TRBD1, 5 bases. The V gene's germline CDR1 is MNHNY and CDR2 SVGAGI (reference sequence). Trimming left V 0 bases short and J 9 bases short, with 15 bases between. The length of the CDR3 is 15 residues. The CDR3 DNA is TGTGCCAGCAGTTACTCGGACAAAGGGATATGGCCCCAGCATTTT. Protein product: CASSYSDKGIWPQHF.

The J gene is TRBJ1-4, the V gene TRBV5-1; 10 nucleotides agree with TRBD1. Germline V gives CDR1 SGHRS, CDR2 YFSETQ. The CDR3 contains 16 residues. V was clipped by 4 bases and J by 0 bases; unmatched bases: 3. The CDR3 sequence: CASSRTGGATNEKLFF. CDR3 nucleotide sequence: TGCGCCAGCAGCCGGACAGGGGGGGCAACTAATGAAAAACTGTTTTTT.

The rearrangement joins TRBV10-1 to TRBJ1-6; 7 nucleotides align to TRBD1. The J segment lost 6 bases and the V segment lost 8 bases, leaving 4 bases of the junction unmatched. Germline-derived CDR1 and CDR2 are WNHNN and SYGVQD (reference sequence). This CDR3 is 13 amino acids long. The CDR3 DNA reads TGCGCCAGCGCCGGGACAGTTAATTCACCCCTCCACTTT. It yields the protein CASAGTVNSPLHF.

The chain couples TRBV9 to TRBJ2-1, with 9 nucleotides matching TRBD2. CDR3 length equals 15 residues. CDR1 is SGDLS and CDR2 is YYNGEE in the germline V gene. The J segment lost 3 bases and the V segment lost 3 bases, leaving 4 bases of the junction unmatched. CDR3 nucleotide sequence: TGTGCCAGCAGCGCCGCGGGGGGGAGCTACAATGAGCAGTTCTTC. This encodes CASSAAGGSYNEQFF.

The rearrangement links TRBV6-1 to TRBJ2-7, with TRBD2 matching 9 bases. The germline gives CDR1 MNHNS, CDR2 SASEGT. This CDR3 has 13 amino acids. Trimming removed 6 bases from V and 3 bases from J; junction bases left unmatched: 3. The CDR3 DNA reads TGTGCCAGCAGACGTAGCGGGAGCTACGAGCAGTACTTC. Encoded protein: CASRRSGSYEQYF.

V usage is TRBV9 and J usage is TRBJ1-2; D gene ambiguous. The CDR3 is made up of 14 amino acids. Germline lookup yields CDR1 SGDLS and CDR2 YYNGEE. The V and J ends lost 1 base and 7 bases respectively, with 14 bases between them. In nucleotides, the CDR3 is TGTGCCAGCAGCGTAATTGGTGGTCCCGGTGGCTACACCTTC. Translation: CASSVIGGPGGYTF. The full variable domain, its missing parts supplied by reference TRBV9 and TRBJ1-2, is DSGVTQTPKHLITATGQRVTLRCSPRSGDLSVYWYQQSLDQGLQFLIQYYNGEERAKGNILERFSAQQFPDLHSELNLSSLELGDSALYFCASSVIGGPGGYTFGSGTRLTVV.

To note about this clone: This may stem from a read error, because a much larger clone lies one nucleotide away. The chain's CDR3 is CASSRQVNTEAFF. The CDR3 nucleotides are TGTGCCAGCAGTCGACAGGTGAACACTGAAGCTTTCTTT. The chain uses TRBV27 and TRBJ1-1; maybe TRBD1 (6 bases). V was cut by 5 bases and J by 0 bases, with 7 bases left in between. Germline CDR1 and CDR2: MNHEY and SMNVEV (reference sequence). The CDR3 has 13 residues.

This chain links TRBV4-3 with TRBJ2-3; 9 nucleotides line up with TRBD2. The length of the CDR3 is 18 residues. Looked up from germline, CDR1 is LGHNA and CDR2 is YSLEER. V shed 0 bases, J shed 1 base, and the junction held 8 bases outside the gene matches. CDR3 sequence: CASSQDRGAGGGTDTQYF. DNA for the CDR3: TGCGCCAGCAGCCAAGACCGGGGAGCGGGAGGAGGCACAGATACGCAGTATTTT.

The V and J genes are TRBV4-3 and TRBJ2-7; a possible D gene is TRBD2 (7 bases). Between the trimmed V and J ends, which lost 0 bases and 7 bases, there was a span of 19 bases. CDR3 length: 16 residues. Germline CDR1 is LGHNA and CDR2 is YSLEER. CDR3 DNA: TGCGCCAGCAGCCAAGACCCCTCTGCGGGGGCGAGAGAGCAGTACTTC. It codes for CASSQDPSAGAREQYF.

This clone turned up a few times. V is TRBV18 and J is TRBJ1-2; 7 nucleotides agree with TRBD1. After removal of 2 bases from V and 3 bases from J, the junction contained 6 bases not matched to a gene. The CDR3 spans 15 residues. Germline CDR1 reads KGHSH; CDR2 reads LQKENI. DNA of the CDR3: TGTGCCAGCTCACCATCGACAGGGAACTACTATGGCTACACCTTC. Its translation: CASSPSTGNYYGYTF.

This rearrangement joins TRBV6-5 to TRBJ1-2; maybe TRBD1 (6 bases). The V end lost 2 bases, the J end lost 5 bases, and 18 bases lay between the germline ends. Germline V gene lookup returns CDR1 MNHEY and CDR2 SVGAGI. The CDR3 length is 16 residues. The CDR3 loop reads CASSYGQGSGAYGYTF. DNA for the CDR3: TGTGCCAGCAGTTACGGGCAGGGGAGCGGGGCATATGGCTACACCTTC.

This chain uses TRBV29-1 with TRBJ2-5; possibly TRBD1 for D (7 bases). Trimming removed 2 bases at V and 7 bases at J, with 23 bases between. CDR1 is SQVTM and CDR2 is ANQGSEA in the germline V gene. The CDR3 has 16 residues. CDR3 bases: TGCAGCGTTGAAAGGGTGACAGGGACTGGGAGATGGACCCAGTACTTC. It is translated as CSVERVTGTGRWTQYF.

V is TRBV5-6 and J is TRBJ2-7; the D gene is possibly TRBD2 (5 bases). Trimming pared 2 bases from V and 3 bases from J, leaving 9 bases between. Germline-derived CDR1 and CDR2 are SGHDT and YYEEEE. The CDR3 loop spans 13 amino acids. This CDR3 is CASSFGVSYEQYF. As DNA, the CDR3 is TGTGCCAGCAGCTTCGGGGTAAGCTACGAGCAGTACTTC.

The V call is TRBV5-5, the J call TRBJ2-3, with D unresolved. Germline values: CDR1 SGHKS, CDR2 YYEKEE (reference sequence). The length of the CDR3 is 12 residues. Deletions cut 0 bases from V and 10 bases from J, with 9 bases between. CDR3 sequence reads: CASSLVANSQYF. The CDR3, as DNA: TGTGCCAGCAGCTTGGTAGCTAACTCGCAGTATTTT.

This chain uses TRBV18 with TRBJ1-1; D unclear. Trimming took 2 bases from V and 1 from J, leaving 14 bases between them. Germline V lookup: CDR1 KGHSH, CDR2 LQKENI. This CDR3 region has 16 residues. DNA for the CDR3: TGTGCCAGCTCACCATGGACGGGAAACAGGAACACTGAAGCTTTCTTT. Encoded protein: CASSPWTGNRNTEAFF.

In its sample, this clone was seen a few times. The J gene is TRBJ1-1, the V gene TRBV5-1; D might be TRBD1 (6 bases). V gave up 6 bases and J gave up 6 bases, with 15 bases separating them. CDR1 and CDR2 from the germline V gene are SGHRS and YFSETQ. The CDR3 has 13 residues. This chain's CDR3 is CASTEQGTPEAFF. The DNA of the CDR3 is TGCGCCAGCACCGAACAGGGAACCCCTGAAGCTTTCTTT.

The chain links TRBV6-6 to TRBJ1-1, with TRBD1 matching 7 bases. V dropped 4 bases and J dropped 2; count of bases not matched to a gene: 10. This CDR3 is built from 16 residues. Germline loops: CDR1 MNHNY, CDR2 SVGAGI (reference sequence). The CDR3 loop is CASSFRGSVGNTEAFF. The CDR3 nucleotides read TGTGCCAGCAGTTTCAGGGGGTCCGTAGGCAACACTGAAGCTTTCTTT.

For the CDR3, the DNA is TGTGCCACCCCCTTTAGGGGCACCGGGGAGCTGTTTTTT. Residues: CATPFRGTGELFF. The genes are TRBV13 and TRBJ2-2, with D tentatively TRBD1 (5 bases). The CDR3 runs to 13 residues. Trimming removed 10 bases at V and 4 bases at J, with 13 bases between. The germline CDR1 and CDR2 sequences are PRHDT and FYEKMQ (reference sequence). The complete variable domain, with remaining parts taken from reference TRBV13 and TRBJ2-2, reads AAGVIQSPRHLIKEKRETATLKCYPIPRHDTVYWYQQGPGQDPQFLISFYEKMQSDKGSIPDRFSAQQFSDYHSELNMSSLELGDSALYFCATPFRGTGELFFGEGSRLTVL.

The chain combines TRBV6-1 with TRBJ1-6; D unresolved. V was trimmed by 2 bases and J by 7 bases, leaving 6 bases between them. From germline, CDR1 is MNHNS and CDR2 SASEGT. This CDR3 is built from 13 residues. CDR3 nucleotides: TGTGCCAGCAGTGAATACGAGAATTCACCCCTCCACTTT. This encodes CASSEYENSPLHF.

The chain employs TRBV19 and TRBJ1-5; D unclear. This CDR3 region has 15 residues. The V end was cut by 3 bases, the J end by 1 base, with 10 bases between. Germline V gene lookup returns CDR1 LNHDA and CDR2 SQIVND (reference sequence). Written as DNA, the CDR3 is TGTGCCAGTAGTATCGGGTTTAGGAGCAATCAGCCCCAGCATTTT. Its protein is CASSIGFRSNQPQHF. Together with reference TRBV19 and TRBJ1-5, the CDR3 gives the full variable domain: DGGITQSPKYLFRKEGQNVTLSCEQNLNHDAMYWYRQDPGQGLRLIYYSQIVNDFQKGDIAEGYSVSREKKESFPLTVTSAQKNPTAFYLCASSIGFRSNQPQHFGDGTRLSIL.

This chain uses TRBV10-2 with TRBJ2-3; 7 nucleotides align to TRBD1. Trimming removed 6 bases from V and 4 bases from J; junction bases left unmatched: 4. Germline values: CDR1 WSHSY, CDR2 SAAADI. This CDR3 is 13 amino acids long. As DNA, the CDR3 is TGCGCCAGCAGAGATACAGGGGCAGATACGCAGTATTTT. This translates into CASRDTGADTQYF.

The V and J genes are TRBV11-2 and TRBJ1-2; a possible D gene is TRBD1 (6 bases). The V gene lost 0 bases and the J gene lost 7 bases, with 12 bases spanning the gap. This CDR3 has 14 residues. Germline CDR1 reads SGHAT; CDR2 reads FQNNGV. In nucleotides, the CDR3 is TGTGCCAGCAGCTTAGAGGGGGCCAGAGGTGGCTACACCTTC. It codes for CASSLEGARGGYTF. The full variable domain, with the rest looked up from reference TRBV11-2 and TRBJ1-2, is EAGVAQSPRYKIIEKRQSVAFWCNPISGHATLYWYQQILGQGPKLLIQFQNNGVVDDSQLPKDRFSAERLKGVDSTLKIQPAKLEDSAVYLCASSLEGARGGYTFGSGTRLTVV.

The V gene is TRBV28, the J gene TRBJ2-5, with TRBD2 matching over 7 bases. The DNA end lines up better with TRBJ2-7; the J call may be wrong. The V gene's germline CDR1 is MDHEN and CDR2 SYDVKM. The CDR3 has 13 amino acids. CDR3 sequence: CASSWGGVHEQYF. In DNA, the CDR3 is TGTGCCAGCAGTTGGGGAGGGGTCCACGAGCAGTACTTC.